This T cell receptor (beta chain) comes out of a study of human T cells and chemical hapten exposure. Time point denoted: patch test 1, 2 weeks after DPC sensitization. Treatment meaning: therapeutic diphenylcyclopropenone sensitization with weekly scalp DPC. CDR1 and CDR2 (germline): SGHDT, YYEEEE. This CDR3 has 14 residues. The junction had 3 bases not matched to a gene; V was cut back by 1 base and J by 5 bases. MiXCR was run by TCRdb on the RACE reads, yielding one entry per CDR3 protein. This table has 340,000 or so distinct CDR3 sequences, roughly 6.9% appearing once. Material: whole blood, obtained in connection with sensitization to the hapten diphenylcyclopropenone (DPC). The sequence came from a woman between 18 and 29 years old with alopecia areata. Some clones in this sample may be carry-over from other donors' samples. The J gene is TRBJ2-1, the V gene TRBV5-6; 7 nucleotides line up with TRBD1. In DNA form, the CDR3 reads TGTGCCAGCAGCTTGATTCAGGGGGACAATGAGCAGTTCTTC. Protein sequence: CASSLIQGDNEQFF.